This T cell receptor (beta chain) originates from a study of blood T cells in healthy people across ages. The use of a sample-barcoded 5' primer and a J-beta primer mix characterized a second PCR of about 6 to 11 cycles. A single record per CDR3 protein comes from TCRdb applying MiXCR to the 5' RACE reads. The sample lists 700,000 or so distinct CDR3 sequences; 22% were seen once. This clonotype was observed many times. The CDR3 is 16 amino acids. J lost 2 bases, V lost 5 bases, and 11 bases had no gene match. CDR1 and CDR2 (germline): MNHNS, SASEGT. The people who gave samples were healthy Caucasians from Russia, aged roughly 6 to 100.

J is TRBJ2-7 and V is TRBV6-1, with 8 bases aligning to TRBD1. The TCR sequence derives from a man between 65 and 85 years old in good health. Sequencing was done on a sample of blood. CDR3: CASSPIKGQVTYEQYF. CDR3 in DNA: TGTGCCAGCAGTCCGATTAAGGGACAGGTAACCTACGAGCAGTACTTC.